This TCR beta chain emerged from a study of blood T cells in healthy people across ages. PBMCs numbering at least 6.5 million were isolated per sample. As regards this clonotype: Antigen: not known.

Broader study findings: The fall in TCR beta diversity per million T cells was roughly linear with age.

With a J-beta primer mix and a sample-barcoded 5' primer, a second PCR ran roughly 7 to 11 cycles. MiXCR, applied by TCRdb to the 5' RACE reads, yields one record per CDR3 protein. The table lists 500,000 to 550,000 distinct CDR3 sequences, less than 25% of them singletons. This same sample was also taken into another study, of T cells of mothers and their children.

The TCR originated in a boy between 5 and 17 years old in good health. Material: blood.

CDR3 nucleotide sequence: TGTGCCAGCAGGCTTAGCGGGGGGGTCAATGAGCAGTTCTTC. Translating it yields CASRLSGGVNEQFF. The chain joins TRBV27 to TRBJ2-1, with 11 bases lining up with TRBD2. CDR1 and CDR2 from the germline V gene are MNHEY and SMNVEV (reference sequence). CDR3 size: 14 residues. The V segment lost 6 bases and the J segment 6 bases; nucleotides outside the gene matches: 4.